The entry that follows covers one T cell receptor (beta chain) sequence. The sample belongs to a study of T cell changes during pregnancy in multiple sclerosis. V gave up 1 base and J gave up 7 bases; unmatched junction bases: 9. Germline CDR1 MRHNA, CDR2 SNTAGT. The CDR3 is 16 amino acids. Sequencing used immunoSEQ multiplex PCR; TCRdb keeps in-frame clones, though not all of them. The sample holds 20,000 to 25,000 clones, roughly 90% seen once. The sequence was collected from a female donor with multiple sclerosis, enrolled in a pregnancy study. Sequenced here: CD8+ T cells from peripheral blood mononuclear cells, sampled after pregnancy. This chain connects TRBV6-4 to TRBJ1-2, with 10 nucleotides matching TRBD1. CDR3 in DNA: TGTGCCAGCAGTGACTTGGCCGGGACAGGGGTTAGTGGCTACACCTTC. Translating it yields CASSDLAGTGVSGYTF.